This T cell receptor (beta chain) was profiled in a study of control samples from healthy donors and cancer patients. In this sample, this clone turned up once. V was shortened by 9 bases and J by 3 bases, with 13 bases between the two germline ends. Germline lookup yields CDR1 LNHDA and CDR2 SQIVND (reference sequence). The CDR3 extends over 13 amino acids. Here immunoSEQ multiplex PCR was the method, and the copy in TCRdb shows in-frame clones only, minus some. The sample includes about 69,000 clones, more than 70% of them seen just once. The receptor's source is a man aged 55 to 70 with colorectal cancer. The gene calls are TRBV19 and TRBJ2-3, with D possibly matching TRBD2 (6 bases). Input material: PBMCs. The CDR3 loop reads CASGDWTTDTQYF. The CDR3 DNA sequence: TGTGCCAGCGGGGACTGGACAACAGATACGCAGTATTTT.